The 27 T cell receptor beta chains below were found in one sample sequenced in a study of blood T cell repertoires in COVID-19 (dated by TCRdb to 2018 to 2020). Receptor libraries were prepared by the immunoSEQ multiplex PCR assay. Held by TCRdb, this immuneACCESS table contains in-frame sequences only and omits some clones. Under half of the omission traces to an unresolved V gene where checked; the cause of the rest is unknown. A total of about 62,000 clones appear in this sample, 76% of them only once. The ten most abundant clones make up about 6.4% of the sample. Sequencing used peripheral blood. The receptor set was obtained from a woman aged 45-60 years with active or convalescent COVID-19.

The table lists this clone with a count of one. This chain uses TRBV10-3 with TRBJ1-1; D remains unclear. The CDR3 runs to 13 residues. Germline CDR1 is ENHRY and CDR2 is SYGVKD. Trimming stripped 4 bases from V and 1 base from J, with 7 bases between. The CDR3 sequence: CAISGEGNTEAFF. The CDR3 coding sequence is TGTGCCATCAGTGGTGAGGGGAACACTGAAGCTTTCTTT.

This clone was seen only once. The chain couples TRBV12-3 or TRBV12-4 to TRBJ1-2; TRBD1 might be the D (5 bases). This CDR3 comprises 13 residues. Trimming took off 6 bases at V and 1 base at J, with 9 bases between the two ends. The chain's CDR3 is CASSLTVNYGYTF. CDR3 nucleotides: TGTGCCAGCAGCCTGACAGTTAACTATGGCTACACCTTC.

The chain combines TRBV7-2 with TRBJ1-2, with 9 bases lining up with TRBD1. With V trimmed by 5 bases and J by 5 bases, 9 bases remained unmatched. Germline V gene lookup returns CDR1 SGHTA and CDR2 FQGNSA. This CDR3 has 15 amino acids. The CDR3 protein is CASSPGRDRAYGYTF. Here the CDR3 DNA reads TGTGCCAGCAGCCCCGGCCGGGACAGGGCTTATGGCTACACCTTC.

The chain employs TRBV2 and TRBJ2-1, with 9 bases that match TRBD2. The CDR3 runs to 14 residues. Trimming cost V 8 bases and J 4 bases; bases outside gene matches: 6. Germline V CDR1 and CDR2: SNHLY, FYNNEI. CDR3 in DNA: TGTGCCAGCGGATTGACTAGCGGTTACAATGAGCAGTTCTTC. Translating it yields CASGLTSGYNEQFF.

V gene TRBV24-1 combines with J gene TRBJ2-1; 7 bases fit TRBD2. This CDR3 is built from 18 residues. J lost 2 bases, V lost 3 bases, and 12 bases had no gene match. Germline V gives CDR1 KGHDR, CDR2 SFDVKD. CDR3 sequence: CATSDPSRGRGTYNEQFF. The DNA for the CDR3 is TGTGCCACCAGTGATCCCTCCCGCGGGAGAGGGACCTACAATGAGCAGTTCTTC.

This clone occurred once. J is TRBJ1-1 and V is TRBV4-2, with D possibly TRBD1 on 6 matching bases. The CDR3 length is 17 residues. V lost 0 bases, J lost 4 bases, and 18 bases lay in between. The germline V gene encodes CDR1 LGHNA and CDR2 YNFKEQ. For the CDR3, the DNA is TGTGCCAGCAGCCAAGAGTCTGGGGACACTTGGGGCACTGAAGCTTTCTTT. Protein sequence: CASSQESGDTWGTEAFF.

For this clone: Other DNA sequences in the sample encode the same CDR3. CDR3 nucleotide sequence: TGTGCCAGCTCACCCGACAGCTCTGGGGCCAACGTCCTGACTTTC. Translated: CASSPDSSGANVLTF. The chain employs TRBV18 and TRBJ2-6; D might be TRBD1 (5 bases). Germline V CDR1 and CDR2: KGHSH, LQKENI. The CDR3 covers 15 residues. The V and J ends lost 3 bases and 0 bases respectively, with 6 bases between them.

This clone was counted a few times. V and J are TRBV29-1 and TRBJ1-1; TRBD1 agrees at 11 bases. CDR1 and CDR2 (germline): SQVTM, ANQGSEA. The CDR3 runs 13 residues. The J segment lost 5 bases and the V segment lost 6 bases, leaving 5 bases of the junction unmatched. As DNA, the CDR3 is TGCAGCGTCCCGGGACAGGGGGAAACTGAAGCTTTCTTT. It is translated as CSVPGQGETEAFF.

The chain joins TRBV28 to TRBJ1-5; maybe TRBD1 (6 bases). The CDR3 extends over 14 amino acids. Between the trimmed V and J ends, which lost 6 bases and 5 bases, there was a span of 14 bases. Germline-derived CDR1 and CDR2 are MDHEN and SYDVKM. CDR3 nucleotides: TGTGCCAGCAGGAAAGGGGGAATCTATCAGCCCCAGCATTTT. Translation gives CASRKGGIYQPQHF. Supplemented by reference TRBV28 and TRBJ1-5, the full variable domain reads DVKVTQSSRYLVKRTGEKVFLECVQDMDHENMFWYRQDPGLGLRLIYFSYDVKMKEKGDIPEGYSVSREKKERFSLILESASTNQTSMYLCASRKGGIYQPQHFGDGTRLSIL.

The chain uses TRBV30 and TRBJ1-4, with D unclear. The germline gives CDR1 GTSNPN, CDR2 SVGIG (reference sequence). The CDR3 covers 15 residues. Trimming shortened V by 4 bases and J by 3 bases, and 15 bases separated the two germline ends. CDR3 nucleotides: TGTGCCTGGACCCAGACCGGGGTAGCTAATGAAAAACTGTTTTTT. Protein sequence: CAWTQTGVANEKLFF.

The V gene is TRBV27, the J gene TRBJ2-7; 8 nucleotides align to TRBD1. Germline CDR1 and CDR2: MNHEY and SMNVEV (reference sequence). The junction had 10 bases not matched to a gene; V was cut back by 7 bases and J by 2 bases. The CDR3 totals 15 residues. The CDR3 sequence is CASTRSGTGPYEQYF. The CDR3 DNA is TGTGCCAGCACCAGATCCGGGACAGGCCCCTACGAGCAGTACTTC.

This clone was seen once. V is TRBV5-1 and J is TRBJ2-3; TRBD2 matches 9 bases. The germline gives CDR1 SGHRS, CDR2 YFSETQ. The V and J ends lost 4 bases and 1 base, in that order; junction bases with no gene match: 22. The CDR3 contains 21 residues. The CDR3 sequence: CASSLGRARGLAGARTDTQYF. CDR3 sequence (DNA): TGCGCCAGCAGCCTTGGAAGGGCACGGGGTTTAGCGGGAGCCCGCACAGATACGCAGTATTTT.

As DNA, the CDR3 is TGTGCCAGCAGTTCTGCCACAGGGGGCGCCTATGGCTACACCTTC. Protein sequence: CASSSATGGAYGYTF. The chain uses TRBV7-9 and TRBJ1-2; 9 bases are shared with TRBD1. Trimming at V came to 6 bases and at J to 4 bases, leaving 9 bases not matched to a gene. CDR1 and CDR2 from the germline V gene are SEHNR and FQNEAQ (reference sequence). The CDR3 is 15 residues long.

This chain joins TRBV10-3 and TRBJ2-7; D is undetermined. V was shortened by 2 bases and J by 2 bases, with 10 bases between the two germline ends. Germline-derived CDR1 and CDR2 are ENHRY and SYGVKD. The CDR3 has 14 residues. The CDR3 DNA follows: TGTGCCATCAGTGAGCACGTGGCACCCTACGAGCAGTACTTC. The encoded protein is CAISEHVAPYEQYF.

The CDR3 bases are TGTGCCAGTAGTGTCAGCTCCTACGAGCAGTACTTC. The encoded protein is CASSVSSYEQYF. The chain is built from TRBV19 and TRBJ2-7, with D uncertain. Trimming removed 5 bases from V and 0 bases from J, with 5 bases in between. CDR3 length: 12 residues. Germline-derived CDR1 and CDR2 are LNHDA and SQIVND (reference sequence).

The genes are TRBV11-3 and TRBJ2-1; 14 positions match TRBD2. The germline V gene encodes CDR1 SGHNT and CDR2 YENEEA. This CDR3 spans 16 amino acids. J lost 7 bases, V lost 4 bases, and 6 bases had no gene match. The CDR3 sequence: CASSSGTSGSLNEQFF. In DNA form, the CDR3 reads TGTGCCAGCAGCTCCGGGACTAGCGGGAGTCTTAATGAGCAGTTCTTC.

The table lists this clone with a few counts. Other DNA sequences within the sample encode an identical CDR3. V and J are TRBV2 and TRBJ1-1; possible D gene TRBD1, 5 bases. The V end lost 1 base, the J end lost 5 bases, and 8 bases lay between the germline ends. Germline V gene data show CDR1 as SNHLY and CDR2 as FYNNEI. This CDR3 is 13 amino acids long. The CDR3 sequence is CASSEVEGTEAFF. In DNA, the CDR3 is TGTGCCAGCAGTGAAGTGGAGGGGACTGAAGCTTTCTTT.

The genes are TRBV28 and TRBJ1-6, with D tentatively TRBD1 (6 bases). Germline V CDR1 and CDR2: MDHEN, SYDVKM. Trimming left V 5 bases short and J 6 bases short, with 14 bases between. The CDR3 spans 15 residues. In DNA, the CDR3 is TGTGCCAGCAGTATCGACAGGTTGACTAATTCACCCCTCCACTTT. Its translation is CASSIDRLTNSPLHF. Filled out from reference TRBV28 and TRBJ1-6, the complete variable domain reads DVKVTQSSRYLVKRTGEKVFLECVQDMDHENMFWYRQDPGLGLRLIYFSYDVKMKEKGDIPEGYSVSREKKERFSLILESASTNQTSMYLCASSIDRLTNSPLHFGNGTRLTVT.

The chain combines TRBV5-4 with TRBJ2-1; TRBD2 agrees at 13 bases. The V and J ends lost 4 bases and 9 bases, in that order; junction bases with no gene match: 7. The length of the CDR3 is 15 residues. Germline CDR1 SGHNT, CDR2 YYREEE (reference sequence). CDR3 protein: CASSLTSGRASEQFF. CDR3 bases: TGTGCCAGCAGCCTCACTAGCGGGAGGGCCTCTGAGCAGTTCTTC.

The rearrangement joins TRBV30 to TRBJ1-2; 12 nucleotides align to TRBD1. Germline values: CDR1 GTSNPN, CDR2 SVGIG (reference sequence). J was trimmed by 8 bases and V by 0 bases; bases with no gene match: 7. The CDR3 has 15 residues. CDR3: CAWSVRGQGAGGYTF. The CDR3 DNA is TGTGCCTGGAGTGTAAGGGGACAGGGGGCCGGAGGCTACACCTTC.

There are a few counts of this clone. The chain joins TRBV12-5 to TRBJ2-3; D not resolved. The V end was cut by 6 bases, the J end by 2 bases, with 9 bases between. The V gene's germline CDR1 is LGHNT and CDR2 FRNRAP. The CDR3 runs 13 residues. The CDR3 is CASGVGATDTQYF. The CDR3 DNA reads TGTGCTAGTGGGGTGGGCGCCACAGATACGCAGTATTTT.

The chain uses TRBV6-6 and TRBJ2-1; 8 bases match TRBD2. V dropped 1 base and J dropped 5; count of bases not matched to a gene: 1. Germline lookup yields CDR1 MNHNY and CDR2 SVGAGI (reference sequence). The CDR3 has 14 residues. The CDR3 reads CASSYLREDNEQFF. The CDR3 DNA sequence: TGTGCCAGCAGTTACTTGCGGGAGGACAATGAGCAGTTCTTC.

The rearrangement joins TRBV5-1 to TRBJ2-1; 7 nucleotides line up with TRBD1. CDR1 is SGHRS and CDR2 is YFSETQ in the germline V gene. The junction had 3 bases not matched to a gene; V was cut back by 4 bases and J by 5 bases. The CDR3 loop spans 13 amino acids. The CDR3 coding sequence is TGCGCCAGCAGCCCGCAGGGGGACAATGAGCAGTTCTTC. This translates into CASSPQGDNEQFF. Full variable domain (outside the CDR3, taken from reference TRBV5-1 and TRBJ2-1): KAGVTQTPRYLIKTRGQQVTLSCSPISGHRSVSWYQQTPGQGLQFLFEYFSETQRNKGNFPGRFSGRQFSNSRSEMNVSTLELGDSALYLCASSPQGDNEQFFGPGTRLTVL.

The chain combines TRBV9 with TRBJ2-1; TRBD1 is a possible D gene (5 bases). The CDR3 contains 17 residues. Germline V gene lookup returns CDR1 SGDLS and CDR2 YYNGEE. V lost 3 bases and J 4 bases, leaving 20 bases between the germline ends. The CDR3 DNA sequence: TGTGCCAGCAGCGCGTCTCCCTCAGGGTTTTTGTACAATGAGCAGTTCTTC. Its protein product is CASSASPSGFLYNEQFF.

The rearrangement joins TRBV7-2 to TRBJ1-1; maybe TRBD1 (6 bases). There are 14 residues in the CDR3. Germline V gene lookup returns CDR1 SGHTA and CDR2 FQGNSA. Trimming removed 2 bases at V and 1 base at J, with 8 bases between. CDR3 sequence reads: CASSLSQGNTEAFF. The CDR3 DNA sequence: TGTGCCAGCAGCTTATCACAGGGGAACACTGAAGCTTTCTTT.

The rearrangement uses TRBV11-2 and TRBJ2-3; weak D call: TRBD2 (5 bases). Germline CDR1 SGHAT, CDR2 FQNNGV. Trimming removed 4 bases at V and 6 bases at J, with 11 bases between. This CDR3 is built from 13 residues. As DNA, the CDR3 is TGTGCCAGCAGCTGGACCGGGGATGATACGCAGTATTTT. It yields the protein CASSWTGDDTQYF.

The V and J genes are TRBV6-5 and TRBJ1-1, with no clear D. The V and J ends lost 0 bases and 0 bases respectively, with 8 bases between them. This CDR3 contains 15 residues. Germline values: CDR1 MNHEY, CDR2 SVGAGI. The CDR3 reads CASSYSRLVNTEAFF. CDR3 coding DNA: TGTGCCAGCAGTTACTCGAGACTAGTGAACACTGAAGCTTTCTTT.